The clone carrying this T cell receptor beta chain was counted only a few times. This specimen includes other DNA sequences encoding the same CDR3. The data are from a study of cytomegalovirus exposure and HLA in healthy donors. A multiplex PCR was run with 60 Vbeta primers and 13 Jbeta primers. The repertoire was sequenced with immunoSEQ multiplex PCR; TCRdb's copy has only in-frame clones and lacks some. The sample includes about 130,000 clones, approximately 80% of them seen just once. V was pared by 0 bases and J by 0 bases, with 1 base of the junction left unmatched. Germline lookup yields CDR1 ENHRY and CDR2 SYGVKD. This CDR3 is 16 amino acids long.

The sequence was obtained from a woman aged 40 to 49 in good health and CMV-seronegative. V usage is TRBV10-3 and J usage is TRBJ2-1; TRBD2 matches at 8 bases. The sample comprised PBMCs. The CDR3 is CAISESSGSSYNEQFF. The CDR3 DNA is TGTGCCATCAGTGAGTCGAGCGGGAGCTCCTACAATGAGCAGTTCTTC.